The clone carrying this T cell receptor (beta chain) was observed at least ten times. Relative to the germline gene, one junction end is altered; a read error may explain this. As for time point: patch test 1, 2 weeks after DPC sensitization. This sample's treatment: therapeutic diphenylcyclopropenone sensitization with weekly scalp DPC. Extraction yielded total RNA from whole blood (unfractionated). MiXCR, applied by TCRdb to the RACE reads, yields one record per CDR3 protein. The sample has 300,000 to 450,000 distinct CDR3 sequences, 4% to 5.5% seen once. The length of the CDR3 is 13 residues. The data stem from a study of human T cells and chemical hapten exposure.

The specimen comprised whole blood, sampled in connection with sensitization to the hapten diphenylcyclopropenone (DPC). The TCR sequence derives from a woman aged 45-65 years with alopecia areata. Some clones in this sample may be carry-over from other donors' samples. J is TRBJ1-1 and V is TRBV12-3 or TRBV12-4, with a tentative D call TRBD1 (6 bases). The CDR3 spells CASRLGGNTEAFF. The CDR3 DNA reads as TGTGCCAGCAGATTAGGGGGGAACACTGAAGCTTTCTTT.